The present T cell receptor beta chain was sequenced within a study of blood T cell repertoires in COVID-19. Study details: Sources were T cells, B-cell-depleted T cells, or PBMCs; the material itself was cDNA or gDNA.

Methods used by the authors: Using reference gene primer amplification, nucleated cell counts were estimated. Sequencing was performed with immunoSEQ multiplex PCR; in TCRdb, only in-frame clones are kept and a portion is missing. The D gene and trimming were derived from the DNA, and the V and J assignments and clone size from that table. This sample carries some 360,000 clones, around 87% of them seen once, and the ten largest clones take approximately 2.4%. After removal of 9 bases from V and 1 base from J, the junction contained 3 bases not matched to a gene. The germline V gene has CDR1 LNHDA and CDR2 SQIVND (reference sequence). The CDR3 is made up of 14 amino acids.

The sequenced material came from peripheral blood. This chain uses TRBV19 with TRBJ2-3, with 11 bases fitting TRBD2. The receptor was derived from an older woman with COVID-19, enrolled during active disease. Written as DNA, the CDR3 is TGTGCCAGCCGACTAGCGGGGCGCACAGATACGCAGTATTTT. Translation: CASRLAGRTDTQYF.